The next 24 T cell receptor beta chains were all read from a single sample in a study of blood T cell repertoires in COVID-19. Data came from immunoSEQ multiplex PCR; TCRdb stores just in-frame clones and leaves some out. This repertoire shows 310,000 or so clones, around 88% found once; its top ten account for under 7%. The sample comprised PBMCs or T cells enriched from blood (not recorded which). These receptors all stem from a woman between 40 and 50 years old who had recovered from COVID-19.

The CDR3 region has the DNA TGTGCCAGCAGTGAACAGGGGAGTGAAAAACTGTTTTTT. Protein product: CASSEQGSEKLFF. The chain couples TRBV6-1 to TRBJ1-4, with TRBD1 as a possible D gene (6 bases). Trimming pared 2 bases from V and 7 bases from J, leaving 8 bases between. Looked up from germline, CDR1 is MNHNS and CDR2 is SASEGT. The CDR3 contains 13 residues.

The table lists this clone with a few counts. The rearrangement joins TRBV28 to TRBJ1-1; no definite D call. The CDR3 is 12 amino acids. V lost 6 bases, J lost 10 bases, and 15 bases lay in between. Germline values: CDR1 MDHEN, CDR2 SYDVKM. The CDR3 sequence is CASRTDGIGAFF. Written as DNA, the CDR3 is TGTGCCAGCAGAACAGACGGTATCGGAGCTTTCTTT.

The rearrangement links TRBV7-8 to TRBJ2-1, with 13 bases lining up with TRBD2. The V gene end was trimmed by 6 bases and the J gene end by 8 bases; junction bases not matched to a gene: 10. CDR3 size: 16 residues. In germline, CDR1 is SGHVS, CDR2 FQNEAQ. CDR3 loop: CASSSILAGGGDEQFF. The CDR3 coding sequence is TGTGCCAGCAGTTCAATACTAGCGGGAGGGGGCGATGAGCAGTTCTTC.

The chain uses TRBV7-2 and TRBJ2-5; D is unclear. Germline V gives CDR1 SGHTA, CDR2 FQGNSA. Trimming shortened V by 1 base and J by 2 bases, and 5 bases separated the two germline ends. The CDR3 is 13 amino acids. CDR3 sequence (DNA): TGTGCCAGCAGCTTAGTCAGACAAGAGACCCAGTACTTC. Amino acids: CASSLVRQETQYF.

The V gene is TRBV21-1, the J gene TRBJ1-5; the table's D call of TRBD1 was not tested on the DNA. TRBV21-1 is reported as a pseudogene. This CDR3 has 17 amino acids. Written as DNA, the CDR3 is TGTGCCAGCAGCAAATCCAGGCGATTTTCTCGCAATCAGCCCCAGCATTTT. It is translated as CASSKSRRFSRNQPQHF.

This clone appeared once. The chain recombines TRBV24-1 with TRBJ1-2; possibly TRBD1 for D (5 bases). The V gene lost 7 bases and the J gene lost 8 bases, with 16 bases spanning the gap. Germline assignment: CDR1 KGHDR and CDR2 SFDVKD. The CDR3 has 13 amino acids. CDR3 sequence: CATSPGGVKGYTF. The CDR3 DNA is TGTGCCACCAGCCCTGGGGGGGTTAAAGGCTACACCTTC.

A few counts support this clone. The CDR3 sequence is CASSLAVTGIAEQYF. Written as DNA, the CDR3 is TGTGCCAGCAGCTTAGCCGTGACAGGGATCGCCGAGCAGTACTTC. The chain links TRBV7-2 to TRBJ2-7; TRBD1 agrees at 7 bases. V was pared by 0 bases and J by 6 bases, with 8 bases of the junction left unmatched. Germline-derived CDR1 and CDR2 are SGHTA and FQGNSA. This CDR3 has 15 amino acids. The full variable domain, in which reference TRBV7-2 and TRBJ2-7 provide the parts outside the CDR3, is GAGVSQSPSNKVTEKGKDVELRCDPISGHTALYWYRQSLGQGLEFLIYFQGNSAPDKSGLPSDRFSAERTGGSVSTLTIQRTQQEDSAVYLCASSLAVTGIAEQYFGPGTRLTVT.

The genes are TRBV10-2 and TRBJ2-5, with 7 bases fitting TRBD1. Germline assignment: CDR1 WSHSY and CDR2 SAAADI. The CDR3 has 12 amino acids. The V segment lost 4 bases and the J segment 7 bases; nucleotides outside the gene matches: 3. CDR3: CASSGDSGTQYF. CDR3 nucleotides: TGCGCCAGCAGTGGGGACAGCGGGACCCAGTACTTC.

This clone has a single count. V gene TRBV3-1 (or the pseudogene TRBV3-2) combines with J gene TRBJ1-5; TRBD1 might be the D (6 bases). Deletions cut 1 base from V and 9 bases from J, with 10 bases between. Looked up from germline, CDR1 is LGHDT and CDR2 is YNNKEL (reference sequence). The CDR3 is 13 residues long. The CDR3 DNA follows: TGTGCCAGCAGCCAAGTAGGGGGTGGGCCCCAGCATTTT. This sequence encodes CASSQVGGGPQHF.

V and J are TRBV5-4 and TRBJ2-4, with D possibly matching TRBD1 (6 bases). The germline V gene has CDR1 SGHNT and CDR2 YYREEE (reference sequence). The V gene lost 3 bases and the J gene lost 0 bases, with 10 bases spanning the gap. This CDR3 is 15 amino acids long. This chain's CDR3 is CASSSPGQAKNIQYF. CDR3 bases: TGTGCCAGCAGCTCCCCGGGACAAGCCAAAAACATTCAGTACTTC.

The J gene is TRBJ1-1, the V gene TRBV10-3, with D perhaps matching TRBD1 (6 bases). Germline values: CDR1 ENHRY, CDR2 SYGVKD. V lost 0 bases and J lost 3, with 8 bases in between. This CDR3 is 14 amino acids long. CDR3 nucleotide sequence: TGTGCCATCAGTGAGTCGGGACACCACACTGAAGCTTTCTTT. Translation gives CAISESGHHTEAFF.

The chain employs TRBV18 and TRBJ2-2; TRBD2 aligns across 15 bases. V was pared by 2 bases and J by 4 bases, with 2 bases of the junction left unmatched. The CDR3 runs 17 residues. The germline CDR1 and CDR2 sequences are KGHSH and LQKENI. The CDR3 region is CASSPGLAGGPTGELFF. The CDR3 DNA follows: TGTGCCAGCTCACCAGGACTAGCGGGAGGGCCCACCGGGGAGCTGTTTTTT.

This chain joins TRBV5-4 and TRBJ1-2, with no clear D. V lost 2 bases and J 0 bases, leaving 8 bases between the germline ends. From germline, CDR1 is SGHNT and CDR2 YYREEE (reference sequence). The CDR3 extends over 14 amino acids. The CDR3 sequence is CASSFFSSNYGYTF. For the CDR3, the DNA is TGTGCCAGCAGCTTCTTTTCCTCTAACTATGGCTACACCTTC.

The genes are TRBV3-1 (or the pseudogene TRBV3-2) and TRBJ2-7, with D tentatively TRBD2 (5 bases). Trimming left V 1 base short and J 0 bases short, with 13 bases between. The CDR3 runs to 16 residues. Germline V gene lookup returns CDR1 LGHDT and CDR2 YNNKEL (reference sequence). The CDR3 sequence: CASSQGERNLSYEQYF. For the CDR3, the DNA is TGTGCCAGCAGCCAAGGGGAGCGGAACCTCTCCTACGAGCAGTACTTC.

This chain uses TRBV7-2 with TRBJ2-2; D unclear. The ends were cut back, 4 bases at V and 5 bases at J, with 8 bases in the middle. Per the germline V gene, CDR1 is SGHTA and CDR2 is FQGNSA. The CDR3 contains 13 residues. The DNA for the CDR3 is TGTGCCAGCAGCTCCCTATCTACCGGGGAGCTGTTTTTT. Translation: CASSSLSTGELFF.

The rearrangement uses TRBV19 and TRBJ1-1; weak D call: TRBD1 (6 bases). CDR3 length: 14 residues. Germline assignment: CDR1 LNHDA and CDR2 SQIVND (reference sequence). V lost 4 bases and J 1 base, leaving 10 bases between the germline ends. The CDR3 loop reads CASSRSRGNTEAFF. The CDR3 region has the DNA TGTGCCAGTAGTAGATCCAGGGGGAACACTGAAGCTTTCTTT. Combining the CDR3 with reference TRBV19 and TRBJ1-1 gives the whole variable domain DGGITQSPKYLFRKEGQNVTLSCEQNLNHDAMYWYRQDPGQGLRLIYYSQIVNDFQKGDIAEGYSVSREKKESFPLTVTSAQKNPTAFYLCASSRSRGNTEAFFGQGTRLTVV.

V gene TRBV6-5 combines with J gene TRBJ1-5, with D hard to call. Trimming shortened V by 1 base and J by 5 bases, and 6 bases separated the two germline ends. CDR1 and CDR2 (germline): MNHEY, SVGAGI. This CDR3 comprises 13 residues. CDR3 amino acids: CASSYYQDQPQHF. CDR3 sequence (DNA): TGTGCCAGCAGTTACTACCAGGATCAGCCCCAGCATTTT.

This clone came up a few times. CDR3 nucleotides: TGTGCCAGCAGTTTATACCCGCTAGGGGGCAATTCACCCCTCCACTTT. Its protein product is CASSLYPLGGNSPLHF. The gene calls are TRBV27 and TRBJ1-6, with 7 nucleotides matching TRBD1. There are 16 residues in the CDR3. Trimming cost V 1 base and J 7 bases; bases outside gene matches: 7. Germline V lookup: CDR1 MNHEY, CDR2 SMNVEV (reference sequence).

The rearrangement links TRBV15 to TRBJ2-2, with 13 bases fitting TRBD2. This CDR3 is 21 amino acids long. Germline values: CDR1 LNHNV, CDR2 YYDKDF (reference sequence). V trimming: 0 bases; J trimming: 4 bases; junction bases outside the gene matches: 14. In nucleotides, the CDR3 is TGTGCCACCAGCAGAGATTGGTTGAGGACTAGCGGGAGCGGAGGCACCGGGGAGCTGTTTTTT. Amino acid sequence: CATSRDWLRTSGSGGTGELFF.

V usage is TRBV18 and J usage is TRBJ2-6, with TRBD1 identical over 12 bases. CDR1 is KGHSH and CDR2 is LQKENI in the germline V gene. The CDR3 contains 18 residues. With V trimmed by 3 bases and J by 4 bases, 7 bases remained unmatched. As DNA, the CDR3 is TGTGCCAGCTCACCGTATGGGGACAGGGGGCGCGGGGCCAACGTCCTGACTTTC. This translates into CASSPYGDRGRGANVLTF.

The DNA for the CDR3 is TGTGCCAGCAGTAAAACAGGGTTGGGGGAGACCCAGTACTTC. This codes for CASSKTGLGETQYF. V usage is TRBV7-3 and J usage is TRBJ2-5, with D possibly being TRBD1 (6 bases). This CDR3 region has 14 residues. Trimming cost V 6 bases and J 5 bases, with 16 bases left between them. Germline-derived CDR1 and CDR2 are SGHTA and FQGTGA.

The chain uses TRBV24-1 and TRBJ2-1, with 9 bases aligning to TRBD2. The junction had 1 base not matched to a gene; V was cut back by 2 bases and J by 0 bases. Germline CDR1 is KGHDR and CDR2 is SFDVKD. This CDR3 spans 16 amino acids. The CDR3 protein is CATSDSAGGSYNEQFF. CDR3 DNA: TGTGCCACCAGTGATTCAGCGGGGGGCTCCTACAATGAGCAGTTCTTC.

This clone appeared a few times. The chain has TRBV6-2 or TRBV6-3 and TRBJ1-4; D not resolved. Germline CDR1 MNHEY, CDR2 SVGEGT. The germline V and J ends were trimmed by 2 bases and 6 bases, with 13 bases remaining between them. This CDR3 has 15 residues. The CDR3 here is CASSYQPGGYEKLFF. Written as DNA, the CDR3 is TGTGCCAGCAGTTACCAGCCCGGCGGGTATGAAAAACTGTTTTTT.

The CDR3 coding sequence is TGTGCCAGTAAGTCGGTCTGGCGACAGCCCATGAATGAAAAACTGTTTTTT. Its protein is CASKSVWRQPMNEKLFF. The gene calls are TRBV19 and TRBJ1-4; D is possibly TRBD1 (5 bases). The CDR3 extends over 17 amino acids. V was clipped by 7 bases and J by 5 bases, with 23 bases between them. Looked up from germline, CDR1 is LNHDA and CDR2 is SQIVND (reference sequence).